These 27 T cell receptor beta chains were sequenced from one sample in a study of radiotherapy plus CTLA-4 blockade in lung cancer (dated by TCRdb to 2017 to 2018). Libraries were prepared through the immunoSEQ multiplex PCR assay. TCRdb stores this immuneACCESS table with in-frame sequences only. Part of the clones is absent; in the studies checked, under half of the shortfall reflects unresolved V genes, and no reason is known for the rest. The sample records approximately 60,000 clones, roughly 79% of which are singletons. The ten top clones hold roughly 6% of the sample. Material: peripheral blood, obtained from a patient treated with radiotherapy plus ipilimumab. All receptors derive from a human donor with non-small cell lung cancer whose response to radiotherapy plus ipilimumab could not be evaluated.

The chain carries TRBV27 and TRBJ2-5; 9 nucleotides align to TRBD1. The junction had 9 bases not matched to a gene; V was cut back by 6 bases and J by 4 bases. CDR1 is MNHEY and CDR2 is SMNVEV in the germline V gene (reference sequence). The CDR3 loop spans 15 amino acids. CDR3 loop: CASRRGYRGLETQYF. In DNA form, the CDR3 reads TGTGCCAGCAGAAGAGGGTACAGGGGGCTAGAGACCCAGTACTTC.

The rearrangement uses TRBV7-9 and TRBJ2-1; 12 positions match TRBD2. This CDR3 has 14 residues. V lost 5 bases and J lost 9; bases outside the gene matches: 5. The germline CDR1 and CDR2 sequences are SEHNR and FQNEAQ (reference sequence). The CDR3 loop is CASSPRGLAGEQFF. CDR3 in DNA: TGTGCCAGCAGCCCAAGGGGACTAGCGGGTGAGCAGTTCTTC.

This clone was counted only a few times. This chain connects TRBV9 to TRBJ2-7; 8 nucleotides match TRBD2. V trimming: 3 bases; J trimming: 0 bases; junction bases outside the gene matches: 2. CDR3 length equals 14 residues. The germline gives CDR1 SGDLS, CDR2 YYNGEE. The CDR3 spells CASSAGTSSYEQYF. The CDR3 region has the DNA TGTGCCAGCAGCGCCGGGACTAGCTCCTACGAGCAGTACTTC.

The genes are TRBV29-1 and TRBJ1-1; D remains unclear. Germline V gene lookup returns CDR1 SQVTM and CDR2 ANQGSEA. The CDR3 consists of 12 residues. Trimming stripped 4 bases from V and 2 bases from J, with 8 bases between. CDR3 DNA sequence: TGCAGCGTTGGACACCTAAACACTGAAGCTTTCTTT. It specifies CSVGHLNTEAFF.

The V and J genes are TRBV2 and TRBJ2-3; 8 bases map to TRBD1. The CDR3 has 13 amino acids. Germline lookup yields CDR1 SNHLY and CDR2 FYNNEI. V shed 0 bases, J shed 10 bases, and the junction held 3 bases outside the gene matches. CDR3 loop: CASSEADRVPQYF. CDR3 nucleotide sequence: TGTGCCAGCAGTGAAGCGGACAGGGTACCGCAGTATTTT.

The chain recombines TRBV11-3 with TRBJ2-1; 7 bases align to TRBD1. The junction had 4 bases not matched to a gene; V was cut back by 5 bases and J by 6 bases. The CDR3 is made up of 13 amino acids. CDR1 SGHNT and CDR2 YENEEA come from the germline V gene. DNA for the CDR3: TGTGCCAGCAGCCGGGACAGTGGCAATGAGCAGTTCTTC. As protein: CASSRDSGNEQFF.

This clone was seen a few times. The CDR3 protein is CASSGRTGSNTEAFF. CDR3 nucleotide sequence: TGTGCCAGCAGCGGAAGGACAGGGTCGAACACTGAAGCTTTCTTT. This chain connects TRBV7-2 to TRBJ1-1, with 8 bases aligning to TRBD1. This CDR3 is 15 amino acids long. Germline V lookup: CDR1 SGHTA, CDR2 FQGNSA. V gave up 5 bases and J gave up 1 base; unmatched junction bases: 6.

The V and J genes are TRBV4-3 and TRBJ2-1; 7 nucleotides agree with TRBD1. The CDR3 totals 19 residues. V was pared by 0 bases and J by 3 bases, with 14 bases of the junction left unmatched. The germline CDR1 and CDR2 sequences are LGHNA and YSLEER. CDR3 in DNA: TGCGCCAGCAGCCAAGATTCGGTATTAGGGGGCCGGATCTACAATGAGCAGTTCTTC. Its protein is CASSQDSVLGGRIYNEQFF.

The rearrangement links TRBV28 to TRBJ2-2; 7 positions match TRBD1. From germline, CDR1 is MDHEN and CDR2 SYDVKM. This CDR3 comprises 15 residues. V dropped 6 bases and J dropped 6; count of bases not matched to a gene: 10. The CDR3 region is CASSSTGLGSGELFF. The CDR3, as DNA: TGTGCCAGCAGCTCGACAGGGCTAGGCTCCGGGGAGCTGTTTTTT.

The CDR3 spells CASSFGRGRTDTQYF. Here the CDR3 DNA reads TGTGCCAGCAGCTTTGGGCGGGGGCGCACAGATACGCAGTATTTT. The V call is TRBV5-6, the J call TRBJ2-3; TRBD2 is a possible D gene (7 bases). CDR3 length equals 15 residues. V shed 2 bases and J shed 1 base, with 11 bases lying between them. Germline CDR1 and CDR2: SGHDT and YYEEEE.

The chain has TRBV5-1 and TRBJ2-5; no clear D. The CDR3 covers 14 residues. V lost 2 bases and J 2 bases, leaving 10 bases between the germline ends. Germline V lookup: CDR1 SGHRS, CDR2 YFSETQ. Here the CDR3 DNA reads TGCGCCAGCAGCTTAAGAAGGAGACAAGAGACCCAGTACTTC. This codes for CASSLRRRQETQYF.

This rearrangement joins TRBV7-2 to TRBJ1-1; D perhaps matches TRBD1 (6 bases). CDR3 length: 14 amino acids. Germline assignment: CDR1 SGHTA and CDR2 FQGNSA. V dropped 5 bases and J dropped 8 bases, with 18 bases sitting between them. CDR3 sequence: CASSAWTDIEEAFF. The CDR3 DNA follows: TGTGCCAGCAGCGCATGGACAGACATCGAAGAAGCTTTCTTT.

This clone was observed a handful of times. The J gene is TRBJ2-1, the V gene TRBV30; D not certain. Germline CDR1 GTSNPN, CDR2 SVGIG (reference sequence). V lost 0 bases, J lost 0 bases, and 9 bases lay in between. CDR3 length equals 15 residues. The CDR3 here is CAWSVPEFSYNEQFF. The CDR3 DNA reads as TGTGCCTGGAGTGTACCCGAGTTCTCCTACAATGAGCAGTTCTTC.

The chain has TRBV11-2 and TRBJ2-6, with 10 nucleotides matching TRBD1. Germline V gene data show CDR1 as SGHAT and CDR2 as FQNNGV. The ends lost 3 bases at V and 0 bases at J; junction bases unmatched: 5. There are 18 residues in the CDR3. CDR3 sequence (DNA): TGTGCCAGCAGCTTGCAGACAGGGGGCCGCTCTGGGGCCAACGTCCTGACTTTC. It encodes CASSLQTGGRSGANVLTF.

The chain uses TRBV4-3 and TRBJ2-1, with a tentative D call TRBD2 (7 bases). Trimming cost V 0 bases and J 3 bases, with 15 bases left between them. Looked up from germline, CDR1 is LGHNA and CDR2 is YSLEER. CDR3 length: 17 amino acids. The CDR3: CASSQDRGGGRYNEQFF. The CDR3 bases are TGCGCCAGCAGCCAAGATCGGGGCGGGGGCCGCTACAATGAGCAGTTCTTC.

V is TRBV28 and J is TRBJ1-3; TRBD1 might be the D (5 bases). The CDR3 consists of 12 residues. CDR1 is MDHEN, CDR2 SYDVKM, per germline. Deletions cut 10 bases from V and 2 bases from J, with 9 bases between. CDR3 nucleotide sequence: TGTGCCACCGGGACTGCTGGAAACACCATATATTTT. Translated: CATGTAGNTIYF.

CDR3 in DNA: TGTGCCAGTAGTATAGATGCAGGGTGGGACATTCAGTACTTC. Protein: CASSIDAGWDIQYF. This chain connects TRBV19 to TRBJ2-4; a possible D gene is TRBD1 (5 bases). Germline V lookup: CDR1 LNHDA, CDR2 SQIVND (reference sequence). The V gene lost 0 bases and the J gene lost 8 bases, with 11 bases spanning the gap. The CDR3 runs 14 residues.

The chain carries TRBV7-2 and TRBJ2-1, with TRBD2 matching over 10 bases. CDR3 length: 15 amino acids. CDR1 and CDR2 (germline): SGHTA, FQGNSA. The V and J ends lost 5 bases and 2 bases, in that order; junction bases with no gene match: 3. Here the CDR3 DNA reads TGTGCCAGCAGCGCGACTAGCGGGCCCTACAATGAGCAGTTCTTC. Residues: CASSATSGPYNEQFF.

This sequence joins TRBV30 and TRBJ1-3; D is unclear. The CDR3 covers 13 residues. The V and J ends lost 3 bases and 1 base respectively, with 7 bases between them. The germline gives CDR1 GTSNPN, CDR2 SVGIG (reference sequence). The CDR3 DNA is TGTGCCTGGAGGAGAAGATCTGGAAACACCATATATTTT. It encodes CAWRRRSGNTIYF.

The chain links TRBV19 to TRBJ2-7, with D possibly matching TRBD2 (6 bases). This CDR3 contains 14 residues. V shed 6 bases and J shed 1 base, with 13 bases lying between them. The germline gives CDR1 LNHDA, CDR2 SQIVND (reference sequence). CDR3 bases: TGTGCCAGTAGCTGGCGGGGCCCATCCTACGAGCAGTACTTC. This gives the protein CASSWRGPSYEQYF.

The chain links TRBV11-2 to TRBJ1-3; 8 nucleotides line up with TRBD1. CDR1 and CDR2 (germline): SGHAT, FQNNGV. The CDR3 has 17 amino acids. With 1 base clipped from V and 3 bases from J, the junction kept 8 bases outside the gene matches. This CDR3 is CASSLAFYRGFGNTIYF. CDR3 nucleotides: TGTGCCAGCAGCTTAGCTTTTTACAGGGGGTTTGGAAACACCATATATTTT. Full variable domain (remainder filled in from reference TRBV11-2 and TRBJ1-3): EAGVAQSPRYKIIEKRQSVAFWCNPISGHATLYWYQQILGQGPKLLIQFQNNGVVDDSQLPKDRFSAERLKGVDSTLKIQPAKLEDSAVYLCASSLAFYRGFGNTIYFGEGSWLTVV.

The chain uses TRBV29-1 and TRBJ1-2, with D uncertain. The CDR3 totals 11 residues. V lost 3 bases, J lost 5 bases, and 7 bases lay in between. Germline V gene data show CDR1 as SQVTM and CDR2 as ANQGSEA. For the CDR3, the DNA is TGCAGCGTTGATCGGGAGTATGGCTACACCTTC. This encodes CSVDREYGYTF.

This rearrangement joins TRBV14 to TRBJ1-3, with TRBD1 matching 10 bases. After removal of 1 base from V and 5 bases from J, the junction contained 2 bases not matched to a gene. This CDR3 has 15 residues. Germline V lookup: CDR1 SGHDN, CDR2 FVKESK. The CDR3 spells CASSQGQGARNTIYF. The CDR3, as DNA: TGTGCCAGCAGCCAAGGACAGGGGGCAAGAAACACCATATATTTT.

The V and J genes are TRBV18 and TRBJ2-5; maybe TRBD1 (6 bases). Germline lookup yields CDR1 KGHSH and CDR2 LQKENI. There are 14 residues in the CDR3. Deletions cut 2 bases from V and 1 base from J, with 8 bases between. DNA for the CDR3: TGTGCCAGCTCACCAAGCAGGGGCCAAGAGACCCAGTACTTC. It encodes CASSPSRGQETQYF.

The rearrangement links TRBV5-6 to TRBJ1-4; 12 bases fit TRBD1. Per germline, CDR1 SGHDT and CDR2 YYEEEE. There are 15 residues in the CDR3. V was pared by 4 bases and J by 7 bases, with 5 bases of the junction left unmatched. CDR3 amino acids: CASSRDRGRSEKLFF. CDR3 DNA sequence: TGTGCCAGCAGCCGGGACAGGGGGCGAAGTGAAAAACTGTTTTTT.

This rearrangement joins TRBV10-2 to TRBJ1-1; 9 positions match TRBD1. Trimming took 3 bases from V and 1 from J; bases not matched to a gene: 6. The CDR3 runs 16 residues. Germline-derived CDR1 and CDR2 are WSHSY and SAAADI. In nucleotides, the CDR3 is TGCGCCAGCAGTGACGGACAGGGGACGGGGAACACTGAAGCTTTCTTT. It is translated as CASSDGQGTGNTEAFF.

The rearrangement uses TRBV5-4 and TRBJ2-3, with 7 bases identical to TRBD2. V lost 5 bases to trimming and J lost 0 bases; unmatched junction nucleotides: 3. Germline CDR1 and CDR2: SGHNT and YYREEE (reference sequence). The CDR3 is made up of 14 amino acids. The CDR3 nucleotides are TGTGCCAGCAGTGGGGGGGGGAGCACAGATACGCAGTATTTT. Protein product: CASSGGGSTDTQYF.